This T cell receptor (beta chain) was captured in a study of identical twins. The CDR3 totals 15 residues. CDR1 is SEHNR and CDR2 is FQNEAQ in the germline V gene (reference sequence). A single record per CDR3 protein comes from TCRdb applying MiXCR to the 5' RACE reads. The table lists 1,800,000 or so distinct CDR3 sequences, more than 30% of them singletons, with more than 0.25% in the top ten. The sample holds many counts of this clonotype. Germline and junction disagree at one end, which may indicate a read error. The V call is TRBV7-9, the J call TRBJ2-1, with TRBD2 matching over 9 bases. The receptor was derived from a newborn girl in good health. The material sequenced was cord blood. The CDR3 loop is CASSPLAGSYNEQFF. For the CDR3, the DNA is TGCGCCAGCAGCCCACTAGCGGGCTCCTACAATGAGCAGTTCTTC.